The 26 T cell receptor beta chains reported below all come from one sample, sequenced in a study of human thymus T cells. The method was immunoSEQ multiplex PCR; TCRdb's version includes in-frame clones alone and lacks a portion of them. Of 55,000 to 85,000 clones detected, 85% to 95% appear once; the ten largest clones hold about 0.032%. Thymic resections from corrective heart surgery supplied the tissue. The sequenced sample was thymus tissue. The receptors originated from a girl under three years old with a congenital heart defect but otherwise immunologically healthy.

This clone was seen just once. The genes are TRBV5-1 and TRBJ2-1, with 9 bases fitting TRBD2. J was trimmed by 7 bases and V by 0 bases; bases with no gene match: 14. From germline, CDR1 is SGHRS and CDR2 YFSETQ. CDR3 length equals 18 residues. The CDR3 reads CASSLGQGAAGGKNEQFF. The CDR3 nucleotides are TGCGCCAGCAGCTTGGGGCAGGGTGCGGCGGGAGGGAAGAATGAGCAGTTCTTC. Together with reference TRBV5-1 and TRBJ2-1, the CDR3 gives the full variable domain: KAGVTQTPRYLIKTRGQQVTLSCSPISGHRSVSWYQQTPGQGLQFLFEYFSETQRNKGNFPGRFSGRQFSNSRSEMNVSTLELGDSALYLCASSLGQGAAGGKNEQFFGPGTRLTVL.

This clone was seen a single time. This chain uses TRBV29-1 with TRBJ2-7; the match to TRBD2 covers 9 bases. J gave up 7 bases and V 4 bases, and 8 bases lay outside the gene matches. Germline CDR1 reads SQVTM; CDR2 reads ANQGSEA. The CDR3 has 13 amino acids. CDR3 bases: TGCAGCGTTGCTGGTAGGAGCGGGAGGGAGCAGTACTTC. Protein sequence: CSVAGRSGREQYF.

The chain employs TRBV5-1 and TRBJ2-2; D remains unclear. The V gene's germline CDR1 is SGHRS and CDR2 YFSETQ. This CDR3 is built from 14 residues. V was trimmed by 0 bases and J by 7 bases, leaving 10 bases between them. CDR3 sequence (DNA): TGCGCCAGCAGCTTGGCCTTGAGACGCGGGGAGCTGTTTTTT. It encodes CASSLALRRGELFF.

The J gene is TRBJ2-3, the V gene TRBV28; 9 positions agree with TRBD2. Germline assignment: CDR1 MDHEN and CDR2 SYDVKM. The CDR3 extends over 15 amino acids. V was clipped by 6 bases and J by 8 bases; unmatched bases: 12. CDR3: CASRYPSGRSGTQYF. DNA for the CDR3: TGTGCCAGCAGATACCCCAGCGGGAGGTCAGGTACGCAGTATTTT.

This clone has just one count. V gene TRBV28 combines with J gene TRBJ1-1; weak D call: TRBD1 (6 bases). The CDR3 contains 15 residues. Germline V lookup: CDR1 MDHEN, CDR2 SYDVKM. V was pared by 7 bases and J by 0 bases, with 15 bases between. The CDR3 DNA sequence: TGTGCCAGCACAGGACAGCCTCCTCTGAACACTGAAGCTTTCTTT. Protein: CASTGQPPLNTEAFF. The full variable domain, with the rest looked up from reference TRBV28 and TRBJ1-1, is DVKVTQSSRYLVKRTGEKVFLECVQDMDHENMFWYRQDPGLGLRLIYFSYDVKMKEKGDIPEGYSVSREKKERFSLILESASTNQTSMYLCASTGQPPLNTEAFFGQGTRLTVV.

The chain combines TRBV28 with TRBJ1-5; D not resolved. Trimming removed 3 bases from V and 0 bases from J, with 9 bases in between. The CDR3 totals 15 residues. Per germline, CDR1 MDHEN and CDR2 SYDVKM. The DNA for the CDR3 is TGTGCCAGCAGTTTCTGCGGGTATAGCAATCAGCCCCAGCATTTT. It encodes CASSFCGYSNQPQHF.

The genes are TRBV19 and TRBJ2-3, with D perhaps TRBD1 (6 bases). V was clipped by 5 bases and J by 1 base, with 16 bases between them. Germline V gene sequence: CDR1 LNHDA, CDR2 SQIVND (reference sequence). This CDR3 has 16 amino acids. The CDR3 loop is CASSPPRQERTDTQYF. CDR3 bases: TGTGCCAGTAGTCCTCCCCGACAGGAACGCACAGATACGCAGTATTTT.

The rearrangement uses TRBV7-9 and TRBJ1-2; 7 bases fit TRBD1. Trimming took 5 bases from V and 5 from J; bases not matched to a gene: 20. CDR3 length equals 18 residues. Germline V lookup: CDR1 SEHNR, CDR2 FQNEAQ (reference sequence). The DNA of the CDR3 is TGTGCCAGCAGCCAAGACCTAACCCCCGGGACAGTCTATTATGGCTACACCTTC. Translated: CASSQDLTPGTVYYGYTF.

This chain joins TRBV27 and TRBJ2-3, with TRBD1 identical over 7 bases. Losses at the gene ends were 5 bases for V and 5 bases for J; bases not matched to a gene: 7. The germline CDR1 and CDR2 sequences are MNHEY and SMNVEV (reference sequence). The CDR3 has 14 amino acids. CDR3: CASSPTGVGDTQYF. In DNA form, the CDR3 reads TGTGCCAGCAGTCCAACAGGGGTTGGAGATACGCAGTATTTT.

V usage is TRBV27 and J usage is TRBJ2-1, with no clear D. Germline V gene sequence: CDR1 MNHEY, CDR2 SMNVEV (reference sequence). The CDR3 is made up of 12 amino acids. V lost 5 bases, J lost 10 bases, and 12 bases lay in between. Here the CDR3 reads CASSPTRGEQFF. Here the CDR3 DNA reads TGTGCCAGCAGTCCTACCCGCGGAGAGCAGTTCTTC.

V and J are TRBV2 and TRBJ1-1; no reliable D call. The V end was cut by 6 bases, the J end by 3 bases, with 14 bases between. Looked up from germline, CDR1 is SNHLY and CDR2 is FYNNEI. The CDR3 has 14 residues. CDR3 DNA: TGTGCCAGCAGCGGACCGACTGAGGACACTGAAGCTTTCTTT. Its protein product is CASSGPTEDTEAFF.

The chain has TRBV7-2 and TRBJ2-3, with D perhaps matching TRBD2 (6 bases). This CDR3 has 17 residues. The V end lost 4 bases, the J end lost 6 bases, and 23 bases lay between the germline ends. Germline V gene data show CDR1 as SGHTA and CDR2 as FQGNSA. The CDR3 loop is CASSSPKAGLGGDTQYF. The CDR3 DNA sequence: TGTGCCAGCAGCTCCCCGAAAGCGGGTTTAGGAGGTGATACGCAGTATTTT.

The J gene is TRBJ2-1, the V gene TRBV10-3, with 8 bases lining up with TRBD2. With 5 bases clipped from V and 3 bases from J, the junction kept 6 bases outside the gene matches. This CDR3 contains 15 residues. Germline CDR1 is ENHRY and CDR2 is SYGVKD. CDR3 amino acids: CAISPTSGLYNEQFF. The CDR3 region has the DNA TGTGCCATCAGTCCAACTAGCGGCCTCTACAATGAGCAGTTCTTC.

This clone was seen just once. The rearrangement joins TRBV4-3 to TRBJ2-5; 10 nucleotides line up with TRBD2. The CDR3 runs 18 residues. The germline gives CDR1 LGHNA, CDR2 YSLEER. V shed 0 bases and J 5 bases; nucleotides not matched to a gene: 12. CDR3: CASSQDGPSGSRTETQYF. Here the CDR3 DNA reads TGCGCCAGCAGCCAAGATGGTCCTAGCGGGAGTAGAACGGAGACCCAGTACTTC.

V gene TRBV30 combines with J gene TRBJ1-6; 9 bases fit TRBD1. The CDR3 runs to 16 residues. After removal of 4 bases from V and 7 bases from J, the junction contained 11 bases not matched to a gene. The germline CDR1 and CDR2 sequences are GTSNPN and SVGIG (reference sequence). The CDR3 reads CAWKSQRDRENSPLHF. CDR3 nucleotides: TGTGCCTGGAAGAGTCAGAGGGACAGGGAAAATTCACCCCTCCACTTT. The whole variable domain, remainder taken from reference TRBV30 and TRBJ1-6, is SQTIHQWPATLVQPVGSPLSLECTVEGTSNPNLYWYRQAAGRGLQLLFYSVGIGQISSEVPQNLSASRPQDRQFILSSKKLLLSDSGFYLCAWKSQRDRENSPLHFGNGTRLTVT.

This chain links TRBV19 with TRBJ1-2; 12 nucleotides line up with TRBD1. With 2 bases clipped from V and 4 bases from J, the junction kept 8 bases outside the gene matches. Germline V gene data show CDR1 as LNHDA and CDR2 as SQIVND (reference sequence). The length of the CDR3 is 17 residues. This CDR3 reads CASSISMGTGGIYGYTF. DNA of the CDR3: TGTGCCAGTAGTATATCGATGGGGACAGGGGGCATCTATGGCTACACCTTC. The full variable domain, rest sourced from reference TRBV19 and TRBJ1-2, is DGGITQSPKYLFRKEGQNVTLSCEQNLNHDAMYWYRQDPGQGLRLIYYSQIVNDFQKGDIAEGYSVSREKKESFPLTVTSAQKNPTAFYLCASSISMGTGGIYGYTFGSGTRLTVV.

V and J are TRBV7-2 and TRBJ2-1, with no clear D. Germline V lookup: CDR1 SGHTA, CDR2 FQGNSA. The CDR3 spans 14 residues. With 3 bases removed from V and 7 bases from J, the gap between germline ends came to 13 bases. CDR3 residues: CASSFYVRRNEQFF. CDR3 DNA: TGTGCCAGCAGCTTTTATGTGAGGCGGAATGAGCAGTTCTTC.

The chain uses TRBV4-3 and TRBJ2-2, with 9 bases aligning to TRBD2. The CDR3 has 17 residues. Trimming took 2 bases from V and 2 from J; bases not matched to a gene: 6. Germline V gives CDR1 LGHNA, CDR2 YSLEER. CDR3 in DNA: TGCGCCAGCAGCCAACACTCTAGCGGGGATAACACCGGGGAGCTGTTTTTT. This encodes CASSQHSSGDNTGELFF.

The chain couples TRBV28 to TRBJ1-5; D is perhaps TRBD1 (6 bases). This CDR3 is built from 15 residues. CDR1 is MDHEN, CDR2 SYDVKM, per germline. Trimming stripped 3 bases from V and 6 bases from J, with 15 bases between. The CDR3 coding sequence is TGTGCCAGCAGTTTCTGGACAGAAGGGGGTCAGCCCCAGCATTTT. This encodes CASSFWTEGGQPQHF.

The J gene is TRBJ2-5, the V gene TRBV5-3, with TRBD2 matching 13 bases. TRBV5-3 is given ORF status, its function remaining uncertain. This CDR3 spans 17 amino acids. With V trimmed by 4 bases and J by 1 base, 7 bases remained unmatched. The CDR3 region is CARSPGLAGDPQETQYF. The DNA of the CDR3 is TGTGCCAGAAGCCCCGGACTAGCGGGAGACCCCCAAGAGACCCAGTACTTC.

This sequence joins TRBV4-1 and TRBJ2-1, with TRBD1 as a possible D gene (8 bases). Trimming removed 0 bases from V and 8 bases from J, with 32 bases in between. The CDR3 consists of 21 residues. The germline gives CDR1 MGHRA, CDR2 YSYEKL. Here the CDR3 reads CASSQDKGAGGRRGNVDEQFF. In DNA form, the CDR3 reads TGCGCCAGCAGCCAAGACAAAGGGGCAGGGGGCCGGCGGGGGAATGTTGATGAGCAGTTCTTC.

Only one count was recorded for this clone. This CDR3 is CATSSRGNTEAFF. In DNA form, the CDR3 reads TGTGCCACCAGCAGCAGGGGAAACACTGAAGCTTTCTTT. The V gene is TRBV15, the J gene TRBJ1-1; D may be TRBD1 (6 bases). The germline V gene encodes CDR1 LNHNV and CDR2 YYDKDF (reference sequence). V shed 3 bases and J shed 2 bases, with 7 bases lying between them. This CDR3 comprises 13 residues. The full variable domain, completed using reference TRBV15 and TRBJ1-1, is DAMVIQNPRYQVTQFGKPVTLSCSQTLNHNVMYWYQQKSSQAPKLLFHYYDKDFNNEADTPDNFQSRRPNTSFCFLDIRSPGLGDTAMYLCATSSRGNTEAFFGQGTRLTVV.

This clone showed up just once. The chain is built from TRBV6-1 and TRBJ1-1; the D gene is possibly TRBD1 (5 bases). The ends were cut back, 6 bases at V and 6 bases at J, with 17 bases in the middle. Per the germline V gene, CDR1 is MNHNS and CDR2 is SASEGT. The CDR3 is made up of 14 amino acids. The chain's CDR3 is CASRDERGSAEAFF. The CDR3 bases are TGTGCCAGCAGGGATGAACGGGGGTCCGCTGAAGCTTTCTTT.

This chain links TRBV4-1 with TRBJ1-1; D not certain. Germline lookup yields CDR1 MGHRA and CDR2 YSYEKL. This CDR3 spans 15 amino acids. V lost 1 base, J lost 6 bases, and 15 bases lay in between. The CDR3 DNA follows: TGCGCCAGCAGCCAAGTTCGGCGGGCGGGCGCTGAAGCTTTCTTT. It specifies CASSQVRRAGAEAFF.

This clone was seen a single time. The V and J genes are TRBV28 and TRBJ2-5; 8 nucleotides line up with TRBD2. V lost 3 bases to trimming and J lost 3 bases; unmatched junction nucleotides: 12. The CDR3 is made up of 17 amino acids. CDR1 is MDHEN, CDR2 SYDVKM, per germline. The CDR3 protein is CASSFMGSTGGEETQYF. The CDR3 nucleotides read TGTGCCAGCAGTTTCATGGGATCGACGGGAGGGGAAGAGACCCAGTACTTC.

The rearrangement uses TRBV5-1 and TRBJ2-3; 7 positions agree with TRBD2. This CDR3 comprises 17 residues. Germline assignment: CDR1 SGHRS and CDR2 YFSETQ. The V gene end was trimmed by 4 bases and the J gene end by 1 base; junction bases not matched to a gene: 12. The CDR3 region has the DNA TGCGCCAGCAGCCCCCCGGGAGCGGGGCGGGGCACAGATACGCAGTATTTT. Its protein product is CASSPPGAGRGTDTQYF.